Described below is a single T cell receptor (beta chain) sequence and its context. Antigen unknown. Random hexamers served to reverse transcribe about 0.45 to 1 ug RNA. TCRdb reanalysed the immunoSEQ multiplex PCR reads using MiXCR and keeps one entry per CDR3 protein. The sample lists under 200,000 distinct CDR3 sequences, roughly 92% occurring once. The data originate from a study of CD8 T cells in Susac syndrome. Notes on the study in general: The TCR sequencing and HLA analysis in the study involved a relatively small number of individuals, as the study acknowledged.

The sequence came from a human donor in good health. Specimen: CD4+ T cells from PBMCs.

The chain's CDR3 is CASSLAGLGGNEQFF. CDR3 nucleotide sequence: TGCGCCAGCAGCTTGGCGGGACTAGGTGGCAATGAGCAGTTCTTC. This chain links TRBV5-1 with TRBJ2-1; 8 bases fit TRBD2. This CDR3 region has 15 residues. The V gene end was trimmed by 0 bases and the J gene end by 6 bases; junction bases not matched to a gene: 5. Per the germline V gene, CDR1 is SGHRS and CDR2 is YFSETQ.